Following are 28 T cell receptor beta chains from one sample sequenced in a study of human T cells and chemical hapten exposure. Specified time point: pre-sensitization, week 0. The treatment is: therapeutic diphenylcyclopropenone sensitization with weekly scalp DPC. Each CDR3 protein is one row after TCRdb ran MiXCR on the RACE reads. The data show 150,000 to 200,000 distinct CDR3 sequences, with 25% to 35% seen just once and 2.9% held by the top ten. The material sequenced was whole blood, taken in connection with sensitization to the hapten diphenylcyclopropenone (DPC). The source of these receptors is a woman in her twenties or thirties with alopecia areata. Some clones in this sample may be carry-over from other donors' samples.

CDR3 bases: TGTGCCAGCAGTTACAGGGGGAGTACTGAAGCTTTCTTT. Encoded protein: CASSYRGSTEAFF. The chain combines TRBV27 with TRBJ1-1, with TRBD1 identical over 8 bases. Germline V gene lookup returns CDR1 MNHEY and CDR2 SMNVEV (reference sequence). CDR3 length: 13 amino acids. J gave up 5 bases and V 4 bases, and 3 bases lay outside the gene matches.

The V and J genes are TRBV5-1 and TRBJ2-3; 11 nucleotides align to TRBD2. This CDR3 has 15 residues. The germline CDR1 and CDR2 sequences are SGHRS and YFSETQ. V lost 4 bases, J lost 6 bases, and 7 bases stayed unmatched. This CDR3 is CASSGILAGADTQYF. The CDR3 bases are TGCGCCAGCAGCGGTATACTAGCGGGGGCGGATACGCAGTATTTT.

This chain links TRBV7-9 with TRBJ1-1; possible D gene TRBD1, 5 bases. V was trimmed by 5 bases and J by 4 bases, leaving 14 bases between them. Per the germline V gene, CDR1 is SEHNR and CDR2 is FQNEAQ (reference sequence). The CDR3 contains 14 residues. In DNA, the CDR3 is TGTGCCAGCAGCCGACAGAGGGAGTCCACTGAAGCTTTCTTT. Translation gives CASSRQRESTEAFF. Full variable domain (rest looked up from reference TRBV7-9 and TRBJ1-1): DTGVSQNPRHKITKRGQNVTFRCDPISEHNRLYWYRQTLGQGPEFLTYFQNEAQLEKSRLLSDRFSAERPKGSFSTLEIQRTEQGDSAMYLCASSRQRESTEAFFGQGTRLTVV.

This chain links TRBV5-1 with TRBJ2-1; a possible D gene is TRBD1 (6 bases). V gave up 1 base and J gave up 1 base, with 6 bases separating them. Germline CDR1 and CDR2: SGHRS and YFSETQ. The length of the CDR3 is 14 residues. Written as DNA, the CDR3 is TGCGCCAGCAGCTTGCAGGGGTCCTACAATGAGCAGTTCTTC. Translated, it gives CASSLQGSYNEQFF.

The CDR3 protein is CASSLRLTVYNEQFF. CDR3 nucleotides: TGTGCCAGCAGTTTACGACTAACGGTTTACAATGAGCAGTTCTTC. The genes are TRBV28 and TRBJ2-1; D possibly corresponds to TRBD2 (5 bases). The CDR3 consists of 15 residues. Germline V gives CDR1 MDHEN, CDR2 SYDVKM. V was clipped by 2 bases and J by 4 bases, with 12 bases between them.

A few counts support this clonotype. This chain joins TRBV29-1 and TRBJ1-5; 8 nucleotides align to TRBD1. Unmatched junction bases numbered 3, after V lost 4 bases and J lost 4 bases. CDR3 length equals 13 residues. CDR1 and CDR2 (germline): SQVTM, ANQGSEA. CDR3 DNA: TGCAGCGTTGGGTGGACAGGGAATCAGCCCCAGCATTTT. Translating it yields CSVGWTGNQPQHF.

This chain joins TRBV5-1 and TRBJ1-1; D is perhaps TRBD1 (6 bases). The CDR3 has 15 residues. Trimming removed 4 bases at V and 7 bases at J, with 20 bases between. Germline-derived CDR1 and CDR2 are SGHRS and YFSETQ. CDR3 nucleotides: TGCGCCAGCAGCGTAGGGGGGAACGGACACAATGAAGCTTTCTTT. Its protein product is CASSVGGNGHNEAFF. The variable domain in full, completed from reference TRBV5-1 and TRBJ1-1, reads KAGVTQTPRYLIKTRGQQVTLSCSPISGHRSVSWYQQTPGQGLQFLFEYFSETQRNKGNFPGRFSGRQFSNSRSEMNVSTLELGDSALYLCASSVGGNGHNEAFFGQGTRLTVV.

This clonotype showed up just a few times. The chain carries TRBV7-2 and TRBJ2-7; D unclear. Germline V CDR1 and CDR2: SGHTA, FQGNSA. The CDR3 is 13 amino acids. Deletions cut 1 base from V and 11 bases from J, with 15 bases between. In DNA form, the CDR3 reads TGTGCCAGCAGCTTAGAGTTTCAGGCTGACGAGTACTTC. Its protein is CASSLEFQADEYF. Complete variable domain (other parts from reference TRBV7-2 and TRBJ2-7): GAGVSQSPSNKVTEKGKDVELRCDPISGHTALYWYRQSLGQGLEFLIYFQGNSAPDKSGLPSDRFSAERTGGSVSTLTIQRTQQEDSAVYLCASSLEFQADEYFGPGTRLTVT.

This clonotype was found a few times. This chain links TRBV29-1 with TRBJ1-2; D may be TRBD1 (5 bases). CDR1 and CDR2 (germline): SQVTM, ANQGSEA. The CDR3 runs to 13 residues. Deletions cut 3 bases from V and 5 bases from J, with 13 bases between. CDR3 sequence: CSVESGDPYGYTF. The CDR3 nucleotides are TGCAGCGTTGAGTCTGGGGACCCTTATGGCTACACCTTC.

The CDR3 sequence: CASSPQQWGSGANVLTF. The CDR3 DNA is TGCGCCAGCAGCCCACAGCAGTGGGGTTCTGGGGCCAACGTCCTGACTTTC. The chain has TRBV4-3 and TRBJ2-6; D not certain. CDR1 and CDR2 from the germline V gene are LGHNA and YSLEER. Trimming removed 4 bases from V and 1 base from J, with 14 bases in between. The CDR3 contains 17 residues.

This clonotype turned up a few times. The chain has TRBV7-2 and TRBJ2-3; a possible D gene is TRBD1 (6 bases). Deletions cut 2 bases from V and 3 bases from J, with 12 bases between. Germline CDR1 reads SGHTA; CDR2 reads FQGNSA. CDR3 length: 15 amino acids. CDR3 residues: CASSLSRGPTDTQYF. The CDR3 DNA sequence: TGTGCCAGCAGCTTAAGCAGGGGACCAACAGATACGCAGTATTTT. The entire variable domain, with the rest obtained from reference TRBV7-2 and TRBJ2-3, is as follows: GAGVSQSPSNKVTEKGKDVELRCDPISGHTALYWYRQSLGQGLEFLIYFQGNSAPDKSGLPSDRFSAERTGGSVSTLTIQRTQQEDSAVYLCASSLSRGPTDTQYFGPGTRLTVL.

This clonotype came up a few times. For the CDR3, the DNA is TGTGCCAGCAGTTATGGACTCGCTCATGGCTACACCTTC. This sequence encodes CASSYGLAHGYTF. The V gene is TRBV28, the J gene TRBJ1-2, with D unclear. This CDR3 has 13 amino acids. Per the germline V gene, CDR1 is MDHEN and CDR2 is SYDVKM. V lost 4 bases and J lost 6, with 12 bases in between.

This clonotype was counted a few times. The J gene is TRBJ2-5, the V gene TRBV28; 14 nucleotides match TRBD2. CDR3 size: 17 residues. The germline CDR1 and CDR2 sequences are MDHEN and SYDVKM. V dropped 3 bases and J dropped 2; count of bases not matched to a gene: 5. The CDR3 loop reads CASSFSGLAGVQETQYF. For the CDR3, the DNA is TGTGCCAGCAGTTTTTCGGGACTAGCGGGGGTACAAGAGACCCAGTACTTC.

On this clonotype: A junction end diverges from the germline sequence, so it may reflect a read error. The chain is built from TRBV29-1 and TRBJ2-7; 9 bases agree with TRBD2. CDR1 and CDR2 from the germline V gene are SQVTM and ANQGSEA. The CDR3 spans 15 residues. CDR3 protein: CSVEAGGPQSYEQYF. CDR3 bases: TGCAGCGTGGAAGCGGGGGGCCCACAATCCTACGAGCAGTACTTC.

CDR3 in amino acids: CASSGTSGAQETQYF. The CDR3 DNA follows: TGTGCCAGCAGCGGGACTAGCGGGGCTCAAGAGACCCAGTACTTC. The chain has TRBV9 and TRBJ2-5, with 12 bases fitting TRBD2. With V trimmed by 3 bases and J by 2 bases, 2 bases remained unmatched. The CDR3 extends over 15 amino acids. CDR1 is SGDLS and CDR2 is YYNGEE in the germline V gene.

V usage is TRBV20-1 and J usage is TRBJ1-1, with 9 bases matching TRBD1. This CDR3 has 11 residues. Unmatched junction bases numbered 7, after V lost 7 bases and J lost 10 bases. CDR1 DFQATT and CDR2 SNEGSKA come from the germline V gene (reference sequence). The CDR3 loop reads CSGDREEVAFF. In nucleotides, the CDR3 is TGCAGTGGGGACAGGGAGGAAGTAGCTTTCTTT.

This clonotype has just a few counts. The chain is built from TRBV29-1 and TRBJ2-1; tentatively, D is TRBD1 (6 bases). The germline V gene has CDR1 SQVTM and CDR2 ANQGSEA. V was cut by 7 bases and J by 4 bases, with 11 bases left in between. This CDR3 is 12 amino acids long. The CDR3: CSAGQQYNEQFF. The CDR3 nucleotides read TGCAGCGCAGGACAGCAATACAATGAGCAGTTCTTC.

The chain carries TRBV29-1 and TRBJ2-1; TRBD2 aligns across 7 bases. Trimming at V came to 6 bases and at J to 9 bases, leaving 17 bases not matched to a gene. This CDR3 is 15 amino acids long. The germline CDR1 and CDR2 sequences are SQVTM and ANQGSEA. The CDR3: CSVHEFLAARFEQFF. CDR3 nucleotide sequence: TGCAGCGTACACGAATTTCTAGCGGCTCGTTTTGAGCAGTTCTTC.

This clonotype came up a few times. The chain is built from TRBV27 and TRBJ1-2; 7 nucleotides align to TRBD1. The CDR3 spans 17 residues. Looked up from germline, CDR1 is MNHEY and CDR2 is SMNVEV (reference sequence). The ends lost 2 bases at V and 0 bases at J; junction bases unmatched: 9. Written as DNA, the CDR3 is TGTGCCAGCAGTTTAGTTGAGACAGGGATACCTAACTATGGCTACACCTTC. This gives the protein CASSLVETGIPNYGYTF.

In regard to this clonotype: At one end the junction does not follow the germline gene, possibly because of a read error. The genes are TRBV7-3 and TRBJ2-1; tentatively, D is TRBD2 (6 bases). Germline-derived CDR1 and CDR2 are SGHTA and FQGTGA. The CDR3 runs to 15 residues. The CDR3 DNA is TGTGCCAGCAGCTTCGACCCCCTAGCGAACAATGAGCGGTTCTTC. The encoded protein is CASSFDPLANNERFF. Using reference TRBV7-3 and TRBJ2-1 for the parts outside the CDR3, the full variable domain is GAGVSQTPSNKVTEKGKYVELRCDPISGHTALYWYRQSLGQGPEFLIYFQGTGAADDSGLPNDRFFAVRPEGSVSTLKIQRTERGDSAVYLCASSFDPLANNERFFGPGTRLTVL.

This CDR3 reads CASSQEVLAGSTDTQYF. The CDR3 region has the DNA TGTGCCAGCAGCCAAGAAGTACTAGCGGGGAGCACAGATACGCAGTATTTT. This chain uses TRBV4-2 with TRBJ2-3; 10 bases are shared with TRBD2. Germline V gives CDR1 LGHNA, CDR2 YNFKEQ. V trimming: 0 bases; J trimming: 0 bases; junction bases outside the gene matches: 3. There are 17 residues in the CDR3.

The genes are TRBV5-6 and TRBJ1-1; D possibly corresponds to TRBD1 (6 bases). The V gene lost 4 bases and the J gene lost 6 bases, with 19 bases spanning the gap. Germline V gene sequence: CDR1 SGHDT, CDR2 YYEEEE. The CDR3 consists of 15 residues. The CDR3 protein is CASSRGQVRFSEAFF. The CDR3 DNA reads TGTGCCAGCAGCCGGGGGCAGGTCCGATTCTCTGAAGCTTTCTTT. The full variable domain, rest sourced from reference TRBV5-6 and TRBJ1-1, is DAGVTQSPTHLIKTRGQQVTLRCSPKSGHDTVSWYQQALGQGPQFIFQYYEEEERQRGNFPDRFSGHQFPNYSSELNVNALLLGDSALYLCASSRGQVRFSEAFFGQGTRLTVV.

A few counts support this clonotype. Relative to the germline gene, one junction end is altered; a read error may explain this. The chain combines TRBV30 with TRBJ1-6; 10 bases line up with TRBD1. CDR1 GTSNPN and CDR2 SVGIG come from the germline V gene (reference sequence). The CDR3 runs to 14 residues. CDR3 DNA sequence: TGCGGGGTCCGGGACAGGGGAAGTAGTTCACCCCTCCACTTT. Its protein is CGVRDRGSSSPLHF.

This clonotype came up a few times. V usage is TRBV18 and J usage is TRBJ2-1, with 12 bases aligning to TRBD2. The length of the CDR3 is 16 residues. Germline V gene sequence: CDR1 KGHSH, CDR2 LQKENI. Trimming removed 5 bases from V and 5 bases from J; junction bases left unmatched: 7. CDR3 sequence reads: CASSGGLAGTNNEQFF. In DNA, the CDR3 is TGTGCCAGCTCAGGCGGACTAGCGGGAACAAACAATGAGCAGTTCTTC.

The CDR3 sequence is CASSPQGTINSPLHF. In DNA form, the CDR3 reads TGTGCCAGCTCACCACAGGGGACGATTAATTCACCCCTCCACTTT. The chain links TRBV18 to TRBJ1-6; tentatively, D is TRBD1 (5 bases). The CDR3 consists of 15 residues. Germline CDR1 reads KGHSH; CDR2 reads LQKENI. V was trimmed by 1 base and J by 6 bases, leaving 10 bases between them.

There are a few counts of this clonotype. The CDR3 loop reads CASSQDTTVNYGYTF. CDR3 sequence (DNA): TGTGCCAGCAGCCAAGATACGACAGTTAACTATGGCTACACCTTC. This chain uses TRBV4-2 with TRBJ1-2; D possibly corresponds to TRBD1 (5 bases). V was trimmed by 0 bases and J by 1 base, leaving 9 bases between them. This CDR3 has 15 amino acids. The germline V gene encodes CDR1 LGHNA and CDR2 YNFKEQ.

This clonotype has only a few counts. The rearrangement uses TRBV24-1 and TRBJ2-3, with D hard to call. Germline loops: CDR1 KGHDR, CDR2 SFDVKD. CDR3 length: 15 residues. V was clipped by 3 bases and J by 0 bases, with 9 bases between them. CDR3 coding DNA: TGTGCCACCAGTGATGGGCAAGATAGCACAGATACGCAGTATTTT. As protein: CATSDGQDSTDTQYF.

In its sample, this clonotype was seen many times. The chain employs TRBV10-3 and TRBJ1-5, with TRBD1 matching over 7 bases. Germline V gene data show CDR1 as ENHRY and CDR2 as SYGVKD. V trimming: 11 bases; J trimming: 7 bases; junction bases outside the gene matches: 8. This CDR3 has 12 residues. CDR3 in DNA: TGTGCCTCCCGGGACAGTGGGCAGCCCCAGCATTTT. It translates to CASRDSGQPQHF.